These 23 T cell receptor beta chains were sequenced from one sample in a study of OX40 agonist ivuxolimab in advanced cancers. Clones were sequenced by immunoSEQ multiplex PCR, and TCRdb holds only the in-frame ones, with some missing. The sample shows just under 20,000 clones, nearly 85% of them seen only once. This material consisted of CD4+ or CD8+ T cells sorted from blood, taken in a trial of the OX40 agonist ivuxolimab. The receptors were gathered from an adult with an advanced solid tumor such as melanoma, head and neck, liver or kidney cancer.

The J gene is TRBJ1-1, the V gene TRBV11-2; TRBD1 matches at 7 bases. CDR1 is SGHAT and CDR2 is FQNNGV in the germline V gene. Unmatched junction bases numbered 12, after V lost 2 bases and J lost 6 bases. CDR3 length: 16 residues. CDR3 protein: CASSLFPAGGMAEAFF. CDR3 sequence (DNA): TGTGCCAGCAGCTTATTCCCCGCAGGGGGAATGGCTGAAGCTTTCTTT. The full variable domain, in which reference TRBV11-2 and TRBJ1-1 provide the parts outside the CDR3, is EAGVAQSPRYKIIEKRQSVAFWCNPISGHATLYWYQQILGQGPKLLIQFQNNGVVDDSQLPKDRFSAERLKGVDSTLKIQPAKLEDSAVYLCASSLFPAGGMAEAFFGQGTRLTVV.

This chain connects TRBV11-3 to TRBJ2-3; D is unresolved. This CDR3 is built from 12 residues. Germline CDR1 SGHNT, CDR2 YENEEA. V was cut by 5 bases and J by 6 bases, with 9 bases left in between. The CDR3 here is CASSQTTDTQYF. In nucleotides, the CDR3 is TGTGCCAGCAGCCAAACCACGGATACGCAGTATTTT.

Only one count was recorded for this clone. The genes are TRBV6-4 and TRBJ2-3, with D perhaps matching TRBD1 (5 bases). V was trimmed by 0 bases and J by 0 bases, leaving 7 bases between them. Looked up from germline, CDR1 is MRHNA and CDR2 is SNTAGT. The CDR3 has 15 residues. CDR3 coding DNA: TGTGCCAGCAGTGACTCCAGGGCTAGCACAGATACGCAGTATTTT. Its translation: CASSDSRASTDTQYF.

The rearrangement links TRBV5-4 to TRBJ2-1, with TRBD2 matching over 10 bases. V lost 4 bases, J lost 8 bases, and 6 bases stayed unmatched. The CDR3 totals 14 residues. Germline CDR1 and CDR2: SGHNT and YYREEE (reference sequence). CDR3 DNA sequence: TGTGCCAGCAGCCCGAGCGGGGGGGCTTATGAGCAGTTCTTC. Its protein is CASSPSGGAYEQFF. The complete variable domain, with remaining parts taken from reference TRBV5-4 and TRBJ2-1, reads ETGVTQSPTHLIKTRGQQVTLRCSSQSGHNTVSWYQQALGQGPQFIFQYYREEENGRGNFPPRFSGLQFPNYSSELNVNALELDDSALYLCASSPSGGAYEQFFGPGTRLTVL.

The genes are TRBV30 and TRBJ2-1, with 10 bases matching TRBD1. V shed 3 bases, J shed 2 bases, and the junction held 4 bases outside the gene matches. The germline V gene encodes CDR1 GTSNPN and CDR2 SVGIG (reference sequence). The CDR3 is 15 amino acids. The CDR3 protein is CAWRAGTGAYNEQFF. The CDR3 DNA reads as TGTGCCTGGAGGGCCGGGACAGGGGCCTACAATGAGCAGTTCTTC.

The chain employs TRBV2 and TRBJ2-5; D not certain. V lost 0 bases and J lost 4, with 3 bases in between. Germline-derived CDR1 and CDR2 are SNHLY and FYNNEI. The CDR3 is 12 residues long. Written as DNA, the CDR3 is TGTGCCAGCAGTGAAGCCGGAGAGACCCAGTACTTC. Amino acid sequence: CASSEAGETQYF.

This sequence joins TRBV5-1 and TRBJ1-1; perhaps TRBD1 as D (5 bases). Deletions cut 5 bases from V and 5 bases from J, with 10 bases between. Germline CDR1 reads SGHRS; CDR2 reads YFSETQ. CDR3 size: 12 residues. The DNA of the CDR3 is TGCGCCAGCAGTAATGGGGGAACTGAAGCTTTCTTT. It yields the protein CASSNGGTEAFF.

This clone was seen only a few times. The chain uses TRBV5-1 and TRBJ2-1, with 7 bases lining up with TRBD2. The CDR3 has 16 residues. Germline loops: CDR1 SGHRS, CDR2 YFSETQ. The V gene end was trimmed by 5 bases and the J gene end by 1 base; junction bases not matched to a gene: 9. The CDR3 bases are TGCGCCAGCAGACTGGGCGGGGGACTTTCCTACAATGAGCAGTTCTTC. Its protein is CASRLGGGLSYNEQFF. The full variable domain, with the rest looked up from reference TRBV5-1 and TRBJ2-1, is KAGVTQTPRYLIKTRGQQVTLSCSPISGHRSVSWYQQTPGQGLQFLFEYFSETQRNKGNFPGRFSGRQFSNSRSEMNVSTLELGDSALYLCASRLGGGLSYNEQFFGPGTRLTVL.

This CDR3 is CASSLELPNQPQHF. The DNA for the CDR3 is TGTGCCAGCAGCTTAGAATTACCAAATCAGCCCCAGCATTTT. This chain links TRBV7-9 with TRBJ1-5, with unresolved D. V was clipped by 1 base and J by 4 bases, with 8 bases between them. Germline CDR1 reads SEHNR; CDR2 reads FQNEAQ (reference sequence). The CDR3 is 14 amino acids.

This rearrangement joins TRBV5-1 to TRBJ1-2; D not certain. V dropped 3 bases and J dropped 5 bases, with 14 bases sitting between them. Germline values: CDR1 SGHRS, CDR2 YFSETQ. This CDR3 is built from 14 residues. This CDR3 reads CASSSLAGGYGYTF. Written as DNA, the CDR3 is TGCGCCAGCAGCTCCTTGGCAGGCGGGTATGGCTACACCTTC.

The gene calls are TRBV6-5 and TRBJ1-1; 8 nucleotides match TRBD1. Germline trimming cut 4 bases from V and 7 bases from J; bases unmatched to any gene: 5. Germline V gene data show CDR1 as MNHEY and CDR2 as SVGAGI. CDR3 length: 13 residues. CDR3: CASSSRGRGEAFF. CDR3 nucleotides: TGTGCCAGCAGTTCCAGGGGGCGCGGTGAAGCTTTCTTT.

The chain is built from TRBV11-2 and TRBJ2-2; 8 bases fit TRBD1. The V segment lost 2 bases and the J segment 2 bases; nucleotides outside the gene matches: 4. The CDR3 extends over 16 amino acids. Germline V CDR1 and CDR2: SGHAT, FQNNGV. The chain's CDR3 is CASSLTDRANTGELFF. In DNA form, the CDR3 reads TGTGCCAGCAGCTTAACGGACAGGGCAAACACCGGGGAGCTGTTTTTT.

The chain has TRBV5-1 and TRBJ1-3, with D hard to call. The germline V gene encodes CDR1 SGHRS and CDR2 YFSETQ. CDR3 size: 13 residues. Trimming took 0 bases from V and 4 from J, leaving 5 bases between them. The CDR3 here is CASSLDQGNTIYF. As DNA, the CDR3 is TGCGCCAGCAGCTTGGACCAGGGAAACACCATATATTTT.

This sequence joins TRBV5-1 and TRBJ2-7; D is tentatively TRBD1 or TRBD2 (6 bases each). Deletions cut 3 bases from V and 4 bases from J, with 20 bases between. This CDR3 contains 16 residues. Germline V gives CDR1 SGHRS, CDR2 YFSETQ. Here the CDR3 DNA reads TGCGCCAGCAGCTGGACCCCAGGGGACTCAAGGTACGAGCAGTACTTC. Translation: CASSWTPGDSRYEQYF.

The chain has TRBV5-6 and TRBJ1-1, with 9 bases lining up with TRBD1. V lost 2 bases and J lost 8; bases outside the gene matches: 7. Germline values: CDR1 SGHDT, CDR2 YYEEEE. The CDR3 has 14 residues. In nucleotides, the CDR3 is TGTGCCAGCAGCTTATTCGCCGGGACAGGGGAAGCTTTCTTT. Its translation: CASSLFAGTGEAFF.

The chain couples TRBV15 to TRBJ1-2; possibly TRBD1 for D (5 bases). V lost 5 bases, J lost 1 base, and 11 bases lay in between. The CDR3 runs to 14 residues. Germline-derived CDR1 and CDR2 are LNHNV and YYDKDF (reference sequence). The CDR3 loop is CATSGTEYNYGYTF. The CDR3 DNA reads as TGTGCCACCAGCGGGACGGAATATAACTATGGCTACACCTTC.

The CDR3 region is CASSADRGTNEKLFF. CDR3 in DNA: TGTGCCAGCAGTGCCGACAGGGGCACTAATGAAAAACTGTTTTTT. The chain employs TRBV27 and TRBJ1-4, with 8 bases identical to TRBD1. The CDR3 is 15 amino acids. From germline, CDR1 is MNHEY and CDR2 SMNVEV (reference sequence). Trimming took 5 bases from V and 2 from J; bases not matched to a gene: 4.

This chain joins TRBV5-4 and TRBJ1-2, with 7 bases lining up with TRBD1. Germline loops: CDR1 SGHNT, CDR2 YYREEE (reference sequence). The CDR3 is made up of 17 amino acids. V trimming: 0 bases; J trimming: 3 bases; junction bases outside the gene matches: 11. CDR3 sequence (DNA): TGTGCCAGCAGCTTGGGGATGACAGGGCAAAGGGACTATGGCTACACCTTC. Translating it yields CASSLGMTGQRDYGYTF.

The table lists this clone with a count of one. The V and J genes are TRBV2 and TRBJ2-1, with D tentatively TRBD1 or TRBD2 (5 bases each). Germline CDR1 is SNHLY and CDR2 is FYNNEI. The CDR3 spans 15 residues. V lost 3 bases and J lost 1, with 10 bases in between. The CDR3 loop reads CASSEGVFSYNEQFF. CDR3 nucleotide sequence: TGTGCCAGCAGTGAGGGGGTTTTTTCCTACAATGAGCAGTTCTTC. Complete variable domain (other parts from reference TRBV2 and TRBJ2-1): EPEVTQTPSHQVTQMGQEVILRCVPISNHLYFYWYRQILGQKVEFLVSFYNNEISEKSEIFDDQFSVERPDGSNFTLKIRSTKLEDSAMYFCASSEGVFSYNEQFFGPGTRLTVL.

This chain uses TRBV5-1 with TRBJ2-1; no clear D gene. The CDR3 is made up of 13 amino acids. CDR1 and CDR2 from the germline V gene are SGHRS and YFSETQ. V lost 6 bases, J lost 3 bases, and 10 bases lay in between. Here the CDR3 DNA reads TGCGCCAGCACCGGACGTCTCTACAATGAGCAGTTCTTC. This sequence encodes CASTGRLYNEQFF.

The CDR3 coding sequence is TGTGCCAGCAGCTTATCAAGCGGGAGGGGCCAAGAGACCCAGTACTTC. Translated, it gives CASSLSSGRGQETQYF. The chain carries TRBV7-7 and TRBJ2-5; 10 nucleotides match TRBD2. V trimming: 2 bases; J trimming: 1 base; junction bases outside the gene matches: 4. From germline, CDR1 is SSHAT and CDR2 FNYEAQ (reference sequence). The CDR3 extends over 16 amino acids.

The chain couples TRBV19 to TRBJ2-3; 10 nucleotides match TRBD2. The CDR3 has 16 amino acids. The germline V gene encodes CDR1 LNHDA and CDR2 SQIVND (reference sequence). Unmatched junction bases numbered 6, after V lost 6 bases and J lost 0 bases. The CDR3 nucleotides read TGTGCCAGTAGCCTCACTAGCGGGGACAGCACAGATACGCAGTATTTT. As protein: CASSLTSGDSTDTQYF.

The V gene is TRBV18, the J gene TRBJ2-2; TRBD2 matches at 14 bases. CDR3 length equals 18 residues. V dropped 2 bases and J dropped 7; count of bases not matched to a gene: 9. Germline V gene data show CDR1 as KGHSH and CDR2 as LQKENI. The CDR3 region is CASSPSRTSGRSGGELFF. The DNA of the CDR3 is TGTGCCAGCTCACCAAGCAGGACTAGCGGGAGGAGTGGCGGGGAGCTGTTTTTT.